This T cell receptor (beta chain) was captured in a study of shared T cell receptors in the human thymus. In its sample, this clone was seen a few times. Sequencing was performed with immunoSEQ multiplex PCR; in TCRdb, only in-frame clones are kept and a portion is missing. The sample has about 540,000 clones, around 78% seen once. Germline loops: CDR1 SGHRS, CDR2 YFSETQ. V shed 1 base and J 3 bases; nucleotides not matched to a gene: 0. This CDR3 region has 14 residues. These same records also appear under a second study, on human thymus T cells. From that report: Related studies noted strongly shared thymic repertoires across unrelated people.

Source material: thymocytes. The V call is TRBV5-1, the J call TRBJ1-4; 7 bases match TRBD1. This TCR came from a boy under two years old with a congenital heart defect. The CDR3 sequence is CASSLTGANEKLFF. CDR3 sequence (DNA): TGCGCCAGCAGCTTGACAGGGGCTAATGAAAAACTGTTTTTT. Supplemented by reference TRBV5-1 and TRBJ1-4, the full variable domain reads KAGVTQTPRYLIKTRGQQVTLSCSPISGHRSVSWYQQTPGQGLQFLFEYFSETQRNKGNFPGRFSGRQFSNSRSEMNVSTLELGDSALYLCASSLTGANEKLFFGSGTQLSVL.